This entry features one TCR beta chain sequence. These data come from a study of T cell changes during pregnancy in multiple sclerosis. TCRdb's copy holds only in-frame clones and misses some; the assay was immunoSEQ multiplex PCR. The sample contains 35,000 to 55,000 clones, 85% to 95% of which appear only once. After removal of 5 bases from V and 7 bases from J, the junction contained 9 bases not matched to a gene. Germline assignment: CDR1 SNHLY and CDR2 FYNNEI. This CDR3 is built from 16 residues. This specimen was CD4+ T cells from peripheral blood mononuclear cells, taken in the third trimester of pregnancy. The rearrangement links TRBV2 to TRBJ1-5; 12 nucleotides line up with TRBD1. The clonotype was recovered from a female donor with multiple sclerosis, enrolled in a pregnancy study. CDR3 region: CASSPGTGGARQPQHF. CDR3 DNA sequence: TGTGCCAGCAGTCCTGGGACAGGGGGCGCGAGGCAGCCCCAGCATTTT.